A single sample is the source of the 4 T cell receptor beta chains below, sequenced in a study of T cells in Graves' hyperthyroidism and ophthalmopathy. RNA transcripts gave rise to amplified TCR beta CDR3 regions. A set of HTBI primers served as the primers for a first-round RT-PCR of the TCR CDR3. TCRdb passed the multiplex PCR reads through MiXCR, listing each CDR3 protein once. The profile covers roughly 800,000 distinct CDR3 sequences, with more than 30% appearing a single time and more than 7% taken by the ten largest. Sequencing used blood. The source is a man between 18 and 35 years old with Graves' hyperthyroidism.

This chain uses TRBV12-3 or TRBV12-4 with TRBJ1-4, with D tentatively TRBD1 (5 bases). Between the trimmed V and J ends, which lost 1 base and 6 bases, there was a span of 12 bases. The CDR3 is 15 amino acids. This CDR3 is CASSLGGLLHEKLFF. CDR3 in DNA: TGTGCCAGCAGTTTAGGGGGACTTTTGCATGAAAAACTGTTTTTT.

V gene TRBV4-3 combines with J gene TRBJ1-3, with D hard to call. V was pared by 0 bases and J by 0 bases, with 6 bases between. Per germline, CDR1 LGHNA and CDR2 YSLEER. The CDR3 has 15 amino acids. The DNA for the CDR3 is TGCGCCAGCAGCCAAGATAACGGCTCTGGAAACACCATATATTTT. Amino acids: CASSQDNGSGNTIYF.

The rearrangement links TRBV5-1 to TRBJ2-5, with 8 bases fitting TRBD1. This CDR3 has 15 amino acids. The germline V gene encodes CDR1 SGHRS and CDR2 YFSETQ. Trimming cost V 0 bases and J 5 bases; bases outside gene matches: 6. Here the CDR3 DNA reads TGCGCCAGCAGCTTGGAGGACAGGGTTAGGGAGACCCAGTACTTC. It translates to CASSLEDRVRETQYF.

The CDR3, as DNA: TGTGCCAGCAGTTTAGCGTCGGCAGGGAACTACGAGCAGTACTTC. This sequence encodes CASSLASAGNYEQYF. V and J are TRBV6-5 and TRBJ2-7; either TRBD1 or TRBD2 may supply D (5 bases each). V lost 4 bases and J lost 3, with 16 bases in between. The CDR3 loop spans 15 amino acids. Germline-derived CDR1 and CDR2 are MNHEY and SVGAGI.